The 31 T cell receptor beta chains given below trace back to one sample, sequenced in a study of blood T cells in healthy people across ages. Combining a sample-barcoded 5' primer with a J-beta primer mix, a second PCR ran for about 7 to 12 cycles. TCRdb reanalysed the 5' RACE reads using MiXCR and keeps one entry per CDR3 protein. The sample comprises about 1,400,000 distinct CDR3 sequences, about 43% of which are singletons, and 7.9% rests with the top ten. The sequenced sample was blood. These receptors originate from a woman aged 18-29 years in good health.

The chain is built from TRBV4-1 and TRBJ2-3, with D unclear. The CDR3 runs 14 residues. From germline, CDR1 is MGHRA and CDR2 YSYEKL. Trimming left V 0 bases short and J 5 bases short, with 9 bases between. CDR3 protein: CASSQDKIIDTQYF. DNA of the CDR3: TGCGCCAGCAGCCAAGATAAAATCATAGATACGCAGTATTTT.

The CDR3 DNA sequence: TGCGCCAGCAGGGCGGGCGGACTAGCGGGAAGCACAGATACGCAGTATTTT. Translation: CASRAGGLAGSTDTQYF. The chain has TRBV5-1 and TRBJ2-3; 12 bases agree with TRBD2. The germline V gene has CDR1 SGHRS and CDR2 YFSETQ. V was clipped by 5 bases and J by 0 bases; unmatched bases: 7. The CDR3 spans 17 residues.

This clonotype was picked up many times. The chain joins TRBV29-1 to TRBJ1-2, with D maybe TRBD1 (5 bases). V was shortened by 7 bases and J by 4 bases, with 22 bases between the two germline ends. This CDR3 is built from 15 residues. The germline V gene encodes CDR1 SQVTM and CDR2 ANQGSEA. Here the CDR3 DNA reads TGCAGCGGGGGGTCGCCAGGCTCTCCCCTCTATGGCTACACCTTC. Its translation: CSGGSPGSPLYGYTF.

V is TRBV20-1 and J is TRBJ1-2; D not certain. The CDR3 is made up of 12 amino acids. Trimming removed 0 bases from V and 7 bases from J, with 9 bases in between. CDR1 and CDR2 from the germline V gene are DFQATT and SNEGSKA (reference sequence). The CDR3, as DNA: TGCAGTGCTAGAGAGAGAGGGCTTGGCTACACCTTC. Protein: CSARERGLGYTF.

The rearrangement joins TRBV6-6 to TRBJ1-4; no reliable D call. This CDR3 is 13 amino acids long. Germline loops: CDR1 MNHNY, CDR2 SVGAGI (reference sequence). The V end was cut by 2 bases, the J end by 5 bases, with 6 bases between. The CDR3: CASSYGVNEKLFF. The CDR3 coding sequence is TGTGCCAGCAGTTACGGAGTAAATGAAAAACTGTTTTTT.

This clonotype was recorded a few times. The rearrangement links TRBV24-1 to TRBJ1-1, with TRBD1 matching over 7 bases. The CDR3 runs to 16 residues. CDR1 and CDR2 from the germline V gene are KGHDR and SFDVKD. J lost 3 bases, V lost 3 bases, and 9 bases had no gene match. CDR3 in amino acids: CATSDDATGPDTEAFF. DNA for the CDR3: TGTGCCACCAGTGATGATGCGACAGGGCCCGACACTGAAGCTTTCTTT.

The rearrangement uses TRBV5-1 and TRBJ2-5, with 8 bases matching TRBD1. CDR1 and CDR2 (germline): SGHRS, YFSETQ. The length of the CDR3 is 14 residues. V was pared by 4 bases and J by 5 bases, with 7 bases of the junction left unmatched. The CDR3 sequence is CASSAGQGGETQYF. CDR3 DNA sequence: TGCGCCAGCAGCGCTGGACAGGGTGGGGAGACCCAGTACTTC.

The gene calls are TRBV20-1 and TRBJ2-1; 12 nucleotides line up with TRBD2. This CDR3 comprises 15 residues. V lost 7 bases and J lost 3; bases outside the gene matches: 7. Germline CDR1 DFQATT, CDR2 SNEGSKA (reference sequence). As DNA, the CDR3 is TGCAGTGTTAGTCCGACTAGCGGGAGCTACAATGAGCAGTTCTTC. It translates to CSVSPTSGSYNEQFF.

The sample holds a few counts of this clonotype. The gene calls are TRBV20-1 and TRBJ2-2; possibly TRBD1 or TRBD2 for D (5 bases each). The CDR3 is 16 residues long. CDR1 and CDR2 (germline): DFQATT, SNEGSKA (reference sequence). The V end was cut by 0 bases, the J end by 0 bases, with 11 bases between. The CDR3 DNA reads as TGCAGTGCTAGAGATCCGGGGACGTCGAACACCGGGGAGCTGTTTTTT. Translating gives CSARDPGTSNTGELFF.

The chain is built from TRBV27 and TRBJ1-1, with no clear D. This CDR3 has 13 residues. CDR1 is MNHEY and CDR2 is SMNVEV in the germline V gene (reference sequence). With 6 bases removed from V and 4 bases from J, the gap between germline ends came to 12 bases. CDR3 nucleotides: TGTGCCAGCAGGGGCCCTCCAAGCACTGAAGCTTTCTTT. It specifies CASRGPPSTEAFF.

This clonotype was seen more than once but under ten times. This CDR3 reads CASSYSVGDFPGNEQFF. CDR3 DNA sequence: TGTGCCAGCAGTTACTCTGTAGGGGACTTCCCGGGCAATGAGCAGTTCTTC. The rearrangement links TRBV6-6 to TRBJ2-1, with D perhaps matching TRBD2 (6 bases). Germline V gives CDR1 MNHNY, CDR2 SVGAGI (reference sequence). The CDR3 runs 17 residues. Trimming removed 0 bases from V and 6 bases from J, with 18 bases in between.

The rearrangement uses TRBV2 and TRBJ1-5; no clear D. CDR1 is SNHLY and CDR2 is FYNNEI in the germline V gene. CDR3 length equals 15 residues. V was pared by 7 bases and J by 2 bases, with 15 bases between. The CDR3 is CASTLNPGGNQPQHF. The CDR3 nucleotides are TGTGCCAGCACTCTCAATCCAGGAGGCAATCAGCCCCAGCATTTT. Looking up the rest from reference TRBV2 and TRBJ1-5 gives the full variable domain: EPEVTQTPSHQVTQMGQEVILRCVPISNHLYFYWYRQILGQKVEFLVSFYNNEISEKSEIFDDQFSVERPDGSNFTLKIRSTKLEDSAMYFCASTLNPGGNQPQHFGDGTRLSIL.

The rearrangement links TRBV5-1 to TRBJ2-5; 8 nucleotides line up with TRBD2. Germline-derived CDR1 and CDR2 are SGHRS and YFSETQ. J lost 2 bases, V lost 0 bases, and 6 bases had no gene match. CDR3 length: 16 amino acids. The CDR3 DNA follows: TGCGCCAGCAGCTTGGAGGCGGGGGGCTGGCAAGAGACCCAGTACTTC. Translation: CASSLEAGGWQETQYF.

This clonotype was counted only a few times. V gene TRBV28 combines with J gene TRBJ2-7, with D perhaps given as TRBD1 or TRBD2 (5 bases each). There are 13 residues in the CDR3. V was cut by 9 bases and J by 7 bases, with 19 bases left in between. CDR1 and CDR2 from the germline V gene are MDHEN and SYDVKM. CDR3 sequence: CASVRDGTGEQYF. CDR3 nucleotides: TGTGCCAGTGTCCGGGACGGAACTGGGGAGCAGTACTTC.

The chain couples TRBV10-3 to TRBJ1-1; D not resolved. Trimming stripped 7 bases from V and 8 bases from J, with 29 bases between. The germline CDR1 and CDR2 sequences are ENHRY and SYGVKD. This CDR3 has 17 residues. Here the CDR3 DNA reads TGTGCCATCATTAATCTTAGGACCGGCGCAGCCTGGAACGAAGCTTTCTTT. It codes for CAIINLRTGAAWNEAFF.

CDR3 sequence: CASRGTAMNTEAFF. The CDR3 DNA reads TGTGCCAGCAGGGGGACAGCAATGAACACTGAAGCTTTCTTT. The rearrangement joins TRBV11-2 to TRBJ1-1; 7 nucleotides agree with TRBD1. This CDR3 comprises 14 residues. The germline CDR1 and CDR2 sequences are SGHAT and FQNNGV. Trimming at V came to 6 bases and at J to 0 bases, leaving 4 bases not matched to a gene. Complete variable domain (other parts from reference TRBV11-2 and TRBJ1-1): EAGVAQSPRYKIIEKRQSVAFWCNPISGHATLYWYQQILGQGPKLLIQFQNNGVVDDSQLPKDRFSAERLKGVDSTLKIQPAKLEDSAVYLCASRGTAMNTEAFFGQGTRLTVV.

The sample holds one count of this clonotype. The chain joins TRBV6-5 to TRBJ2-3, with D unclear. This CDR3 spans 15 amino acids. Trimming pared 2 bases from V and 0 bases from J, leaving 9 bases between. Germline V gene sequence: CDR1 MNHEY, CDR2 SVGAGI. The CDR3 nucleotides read TGTGCCAGCAGTTACCAGCCTTCTAGCACAGATACGCAGTATTTT. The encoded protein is CASSYQPSSTDTQYF.

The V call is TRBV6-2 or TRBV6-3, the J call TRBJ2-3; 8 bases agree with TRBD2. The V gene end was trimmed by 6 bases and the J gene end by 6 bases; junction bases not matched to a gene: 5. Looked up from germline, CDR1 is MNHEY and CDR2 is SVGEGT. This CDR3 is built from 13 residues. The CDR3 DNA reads TGTGCCAGCAGACACGGGGGGGCCGATACGCAGTATTTT. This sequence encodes CASRHGGADTQYF.

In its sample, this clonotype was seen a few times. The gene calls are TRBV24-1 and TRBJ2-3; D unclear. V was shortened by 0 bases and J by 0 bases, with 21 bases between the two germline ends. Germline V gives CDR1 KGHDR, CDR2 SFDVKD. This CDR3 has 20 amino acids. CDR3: CATSDLVGVGKHSSTDTQYF. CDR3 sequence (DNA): TGTGCCACCAGTGATTTGGTCGGAGTGGGCAAGCACTCTAGCACAGATACGCAGTATTTT.

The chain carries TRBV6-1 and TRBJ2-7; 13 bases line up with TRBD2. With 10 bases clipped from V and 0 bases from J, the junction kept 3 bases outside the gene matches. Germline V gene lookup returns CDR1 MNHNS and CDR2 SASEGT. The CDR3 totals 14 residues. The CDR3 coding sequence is TGTGCCACCCGGACTAGCGGGGGCTCCTACGAGCAGTACTTC. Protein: CATRTSGGSYEQYF.

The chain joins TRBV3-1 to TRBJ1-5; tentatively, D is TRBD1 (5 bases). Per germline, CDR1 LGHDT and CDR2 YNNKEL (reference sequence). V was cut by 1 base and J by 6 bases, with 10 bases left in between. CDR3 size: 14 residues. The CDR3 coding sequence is TGTGCCAGCAGCCAAGGGGGCTTGGTTCAGCCCCAGCATTTT. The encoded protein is CASSQGGLVQPQHF.

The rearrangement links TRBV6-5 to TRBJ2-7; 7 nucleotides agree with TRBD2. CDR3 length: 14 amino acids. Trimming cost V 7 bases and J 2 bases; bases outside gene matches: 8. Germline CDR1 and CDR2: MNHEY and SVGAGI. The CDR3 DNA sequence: TGTGCCAGCACTCCGGGACTAATCCCCTACGAGCAGTACTTC. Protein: CASTPGLIPYEQYF.

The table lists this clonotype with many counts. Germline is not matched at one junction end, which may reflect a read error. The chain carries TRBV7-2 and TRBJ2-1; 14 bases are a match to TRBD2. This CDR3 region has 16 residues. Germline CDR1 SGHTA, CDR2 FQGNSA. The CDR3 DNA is TGCGCCAGCAGCTTGGGACTAGCGGGAGAATACAATGAGCAGTTCTTC. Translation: CASSLGLAGEYNEQFF.

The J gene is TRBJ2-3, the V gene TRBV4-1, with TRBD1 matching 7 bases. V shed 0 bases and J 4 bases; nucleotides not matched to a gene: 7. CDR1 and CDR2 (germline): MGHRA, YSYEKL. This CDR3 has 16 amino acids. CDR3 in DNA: TGCGCCAGCAGCCAAGACCGGGACAGCCTGGCAGATACGCAGTATTTT. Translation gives CASSQDRDSLADTQYF.

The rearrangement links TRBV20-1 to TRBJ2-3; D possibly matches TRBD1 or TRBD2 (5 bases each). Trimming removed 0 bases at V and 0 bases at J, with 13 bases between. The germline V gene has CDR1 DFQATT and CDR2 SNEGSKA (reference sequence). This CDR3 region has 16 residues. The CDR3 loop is CSARDLRGLSTDTQYF. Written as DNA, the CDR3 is TGCAGTGCTAGAGATCTGAGGGGCCTTAGCACAGATACGCAGTATTTT.

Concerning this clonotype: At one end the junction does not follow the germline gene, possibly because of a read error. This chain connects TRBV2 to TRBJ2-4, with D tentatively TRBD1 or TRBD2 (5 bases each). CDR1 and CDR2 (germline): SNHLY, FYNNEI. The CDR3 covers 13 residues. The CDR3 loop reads CASRQLAKNTQYF. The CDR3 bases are TGTGCCAGCCGACAGCTAGCCAAAAACACTCAGTACTTC.

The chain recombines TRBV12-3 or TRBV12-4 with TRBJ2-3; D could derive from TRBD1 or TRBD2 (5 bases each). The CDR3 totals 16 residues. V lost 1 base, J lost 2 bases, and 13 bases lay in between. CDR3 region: CASSLGGFGSTDTQYF. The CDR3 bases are TGTGCCAGCAGTTTAGGGGGGTTCGGCTCCACAGATACGCAGTATTTT.

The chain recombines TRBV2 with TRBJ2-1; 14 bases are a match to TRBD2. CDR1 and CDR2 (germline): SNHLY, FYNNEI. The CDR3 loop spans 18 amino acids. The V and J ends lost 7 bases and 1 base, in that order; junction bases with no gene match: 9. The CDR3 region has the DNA TGTGCCAGCAAACCAGGGACTAGCGGGAGTGAATCCTACAATGAGCAGTTCTTC. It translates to CASKPGTSGSESYNEQFF.

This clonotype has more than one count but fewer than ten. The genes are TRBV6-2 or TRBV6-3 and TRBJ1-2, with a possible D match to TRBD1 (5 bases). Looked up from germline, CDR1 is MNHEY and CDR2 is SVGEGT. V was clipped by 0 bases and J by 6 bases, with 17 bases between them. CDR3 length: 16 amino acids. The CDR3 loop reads CASSYSTQGIEDGYTF. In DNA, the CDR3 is TGTGCCAGCAGTTACTCGACTCAGGGAATCGAGGATGGCTACACCTTC.

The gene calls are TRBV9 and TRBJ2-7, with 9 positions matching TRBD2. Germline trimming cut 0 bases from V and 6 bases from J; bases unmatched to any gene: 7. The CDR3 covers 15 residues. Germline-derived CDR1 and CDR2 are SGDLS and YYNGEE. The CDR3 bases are TGTGCCAGCAGCGTAGGGCTAGCGGGACGTGGCGAGCAGTACTTC. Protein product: CASSVGLAGRGEQYF.

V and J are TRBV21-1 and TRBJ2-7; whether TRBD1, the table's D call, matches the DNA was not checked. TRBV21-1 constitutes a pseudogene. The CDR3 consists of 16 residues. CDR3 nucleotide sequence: TGTGCCAGCAGCAAAAGGGACAGTCTACAACATTACGAGCAGTACTTC. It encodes CASSKRDSLQHYEQYF.